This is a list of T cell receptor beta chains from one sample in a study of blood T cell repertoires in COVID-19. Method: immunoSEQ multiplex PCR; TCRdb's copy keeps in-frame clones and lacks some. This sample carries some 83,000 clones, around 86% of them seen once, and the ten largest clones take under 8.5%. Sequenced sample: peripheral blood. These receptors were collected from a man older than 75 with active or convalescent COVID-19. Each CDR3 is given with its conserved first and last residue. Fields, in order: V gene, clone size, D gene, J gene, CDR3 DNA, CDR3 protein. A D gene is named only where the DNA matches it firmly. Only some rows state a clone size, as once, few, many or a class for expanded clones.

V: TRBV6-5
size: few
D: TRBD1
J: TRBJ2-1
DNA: TGTGCCAGCAGACTTGACAGGGGAGTGAATGAGCAGTTCTTC
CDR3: CASRLDRGVNEQFF

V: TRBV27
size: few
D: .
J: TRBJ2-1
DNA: TGTGCCAGCAGTTTATCGGGGCGCAATGAGCAGTTCTTC
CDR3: CASSLSGRNEQFF

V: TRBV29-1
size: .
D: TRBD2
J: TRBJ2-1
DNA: TGCAGCGGCACTAGCGGGGTTGCCTACAATGAGCAGTTCTTC
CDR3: CSGTSGVAYNEQFF

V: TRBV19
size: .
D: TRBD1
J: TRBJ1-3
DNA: TGTGCCAGTTCTCAGGGGGCCTCTGGAAACACCATATATTTT
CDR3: CASSQGASGNTIYF

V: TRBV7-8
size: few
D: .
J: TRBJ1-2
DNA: TGTGCCAGCAGCACTCCGCCGGAGTTAGCCGTAACCTTC
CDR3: CASSTPPELAVTF

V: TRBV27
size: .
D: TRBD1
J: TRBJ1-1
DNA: TGTGCCAGCAGTGGTACCGGGACAGGGGGGATTGTATGGTACACTGAAGCTTTCTTT
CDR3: CASSGTGTGGIVWYTEAFF

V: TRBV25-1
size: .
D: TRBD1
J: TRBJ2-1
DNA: TGTGCCAGCAGTCCGGACAGGACCTCCTACAATGAGCAGTTCTTC
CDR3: CASSPDRTSYNEQFF

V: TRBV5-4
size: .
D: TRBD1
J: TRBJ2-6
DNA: TGTGCCAGCAGTTCCCCGGGACAGCTTTCCGTCCTGACTTTC
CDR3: CASSSPGQLSVLTF

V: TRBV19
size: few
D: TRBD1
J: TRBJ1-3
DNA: TGTGCCAGTAGTATACGACTGGACAGGGGGCGCGTTTCTGGAAACACCATATATTTT
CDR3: CASSIRLDRGRVSGNTIYF

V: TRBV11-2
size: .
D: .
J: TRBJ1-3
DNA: TGTGCCAGCAGCAACGAGGGTGCTGGAAACACCATATATTTT
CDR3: CASSNEGAGNTIYF

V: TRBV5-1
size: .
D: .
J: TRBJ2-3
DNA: TGCGCCAGCAGCCTGGACCGCGCCGGGAATGGAGATACGCAGTATTTT
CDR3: CASSLDRAGNGDTQYF

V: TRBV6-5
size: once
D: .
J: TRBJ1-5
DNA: TGTGCCAGCAGTTGGGGGGGGAATCAGCCCCAGCATTTT
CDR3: CASSWGGNQPQHF

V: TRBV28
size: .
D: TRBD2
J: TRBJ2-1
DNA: TGTGCCAGCAGTTCGATCACCGGGACTAGCGGGAGTAATGAGCAGTTCTTC
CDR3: CASSSITGTSGSNEQFF

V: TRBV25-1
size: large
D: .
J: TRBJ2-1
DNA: TGTGCCAGCAGCCCCCGGTGGGGCAGTTACTACAATGAGCAGTTCTTC
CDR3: CASSPRWGSYYNEQFF

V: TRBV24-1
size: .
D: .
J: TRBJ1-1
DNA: TGTGCCACCAAACCCAGAAGGGGAGGGAACACTGAAGCTTTCTTT
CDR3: CATKPRRGGNTEAFF

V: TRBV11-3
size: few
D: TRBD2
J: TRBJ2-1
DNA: TGTGCCAGCAGCCTTACCGGGACTAGCGCTTTCAATGAGCAGTTCTTC
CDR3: CASSLTGTSAFNEQFF

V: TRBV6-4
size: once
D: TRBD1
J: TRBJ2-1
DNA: TGTGCCAGCAGAGGACAGGGGCGTATTTCGGATGAGCAGTTCTTC
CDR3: CASRGQGRISDEQFF

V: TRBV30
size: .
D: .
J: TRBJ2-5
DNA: TGTGCCTGGAGCGGCAGGGAAGAGACCCAGTACTTC
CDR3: CAWSGREETQYF